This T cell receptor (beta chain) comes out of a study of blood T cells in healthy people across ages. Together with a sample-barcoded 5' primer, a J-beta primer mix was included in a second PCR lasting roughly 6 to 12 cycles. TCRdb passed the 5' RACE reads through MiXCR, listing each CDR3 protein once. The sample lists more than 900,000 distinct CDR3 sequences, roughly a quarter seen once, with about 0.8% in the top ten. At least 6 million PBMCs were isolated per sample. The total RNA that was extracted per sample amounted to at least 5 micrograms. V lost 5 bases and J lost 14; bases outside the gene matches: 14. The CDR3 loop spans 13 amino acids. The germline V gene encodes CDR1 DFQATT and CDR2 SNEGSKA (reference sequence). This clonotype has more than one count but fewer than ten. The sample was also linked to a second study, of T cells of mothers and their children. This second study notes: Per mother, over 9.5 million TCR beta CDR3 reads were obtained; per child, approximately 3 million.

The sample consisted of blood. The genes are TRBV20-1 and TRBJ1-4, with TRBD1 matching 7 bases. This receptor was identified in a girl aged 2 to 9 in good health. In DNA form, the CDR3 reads TGCAGTGCTCGACTCGACAGGGTTATGGGTCTGTTTTTT. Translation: CSARLDRVMGLFF.